The 22 T cell receptor beta chains presented below share a single source sample, sequenced in a study of beta chain features in type 1 diabetes. The whole isolated RNA underwent reverse transcription, so sequencing captured expressed TCRB transcripts. Sequencing used immunoSEQ multiplex PCR; TCRdb keeps in-frame clones, though not all of them. This table holds 150,000 or so clones, roughly 10% found once. The specimen was central memory CD4+ T cells from blood. These receptors all stem from a woman aged 40 to 55 in good health.

Only a few counts were recorded for this clone. The rearrangement links TRBV7-9 to TRBJ1-4; D uncertain. The germline V gene encodes CDR1 SEHNR and CDR2 FQNEAQ (reference sequence). This CDR3 contains 15 residues. V gave up 5 bases and J gave up 4 bases, with 14 bases separating them. As DNA, the CDR3 is TGTGCCAGCAGCCCGAAGCGGAGGATTAATGAAAAACTGTTTTTT. Its translation: CASSPKRRINEKLFF.

The V call is TRBV4-2, the J call TRBJ2-1; D is undetermined. This CDR3 has 15 residues. The germline gives CDR1 LGHNA, CDR2 YNFKEQ. Trimming took off 6 bases at V and 5 bases at J, with 17 bases between the two ends. The CDR3 DNA follows: TGTGCCAGCAGGGGTTACCGGGTCCGAAACAATGAGCAGTTCTTC. Its translation is CASRGYRVRNNEQFF.

V and J are TRBV18 and TRBJ1-2; D possibly corresponds to TRBD1 (6 bases). The CDR3 sequence is 14 residues long. V was cut by 6 bases and J by 6 bases, with 17 bases left in between. Germline lookup yields CDR1 KGHSH and CDR2 LQKENI. Written as DNA, the CDR3 is TGTGCCAGCTCCCCCACAGGGTTGATAGATGGCTACACCTTC. This gives the protein CASSPTGLIDGYTF. The full variable domain, its missing parts supplied by reference TRBV18 and TRBJ1-2, is NAGVMQNPRHLVRRRGQEARLRCSPMKGHSHVYWYRQLPEEGLKFMVYLQKENIIDESGMPKERFSAEFPKEGPSILRIQQVVRGDSAAYFCASSPTGLIDGYTFGSGTRLTVV.

This clone was recorded a few times. This chain links TRBV5-1 with TRBJ2-7; a possible D gene is TRBD1 (6 bases). Trimming removed 4 bases from V and 2 bases from J, with 25 bases in between. Germline V lookup: CDR1 SGHRS, CDR2 YFSETQ. There are 18 residues in the CDR3. The CDR3 region has the DNA TGCGCCAGCAGCCCGATCCCCTTAGGGGGAAGACGGCCCTACGAGCAGTACTTC. Its protein product is CASSPIPLGGRRPYEQYF.

V usage is TRBV5-1 and J usage is TRBJ1-5, with TRBD1 matching over 9 bases. The CDR3 is 18 amino acids. Trimming cost V 0 bases and J 5 bases; bases outside gene matches: 12. Germline values: CDR1 SGHRS, CDR2 YFSETQ. The CDR3 DNA reads as TGCGCCAGCAGCTTGGGAGCTACCGGGACAGGGTCCCATCAGCCCCAGCATTTT. This gives the protein CASSLGATGTGSHQPQHF.

This chain joins TRBV5-4 and TRBJ2-7, with a tentative D call TRBD1 (5 bases). V was trimmed by 3 bases and J by 2 bases, leaving 12 bases between them. Germline lookup yields CDR1 SGHNT and CDR2 YYREEE (reference sequence). This CDR3 is built from 14 residues. The CDR3 loop reads CASSSKQVTYEQYF. Here the CDR3 DNA reads TGTGCCAGCAGCTCCAAACAGGTAACCTACGAGCAGTACTTC.

This chain links TRBV7-2 with TRBJ2-5; a weak D match, TRBD2 (6 bases). Germline lookup yields CDR1 SGHTA and CDR2 FQGNSA. The V and J ends lost 1 base and 2 bases respectively, with 11 bases between them. The CDR3 has 15 residues. CDR3 sequence (DNA): TGTGCCAGCAGCTTAGTGGGGGGTAGACAAGAGACCCAGTACTTC. As protein: CASSLVGGRQETQYF.

V is TRBV5-1 and J is TRBJ1-2, with 9 bases lining up with TRBD1. Germline CDR1 and CDR2: SGHRS and YFSETQ. V lost 4 bases and J lost 12; bases outside the gene matches: 13. This CDR3 comprises 14 residues. CDR3 sequence reads: CASSPGGLQGANTF. CDR3 coding DNA: TGCGCCAGCAGCCCAGGGGGTTTACAGGGGGCGAACACCTTC.

There are a few counts of this clone. This sequence joins TRBV7-9 and TRBJ1-2; TRBD1 is a possible D gene (6 bases). The CDR3 spans 15 residues. Germline values: CDR1 SEHNR, CDR2 FQNEAQ (reference sequence). Trimming took off 1 base at V and 6 bases at J, with 15 bases between the two ends. Here the CDR3 DNA reads TGTGCCAGCAGCTTAGAGGCGGGGGCGACCCATGGCTACACCTTC. Amino acids: CASSLEAGATHGYTF.

This chain connects TRBV7-2 to TRBJ2-7; perhaps TRBD1 as D (6 bases). The V end lost 1 base, the J end lost 5 bases, and 12 bases lay between the germline ends. The CDR3 runs 14 residues. Germline CDR1 is SGHTA and CDR2 is FQGNSA. The CDR3 is CASSLGGSGDEQYF. The CDR3 DNA follows: TGTGCCAGCAGCTTAGGTGGGTCAGGGGACGAGCAGTACTTC.

In this sample, this clone turned up a few times. One junction end disagrees with the germline gene, perhaps due to a read error. V and J are TRBV10-3 and TRBJ2-3; TRBD2 matches 13 bases. The V gene's germline CDR1 is ENHRY and CDR2 SYGVKD. The CDR3 contains 13 residues. The CDR3 nucleotides read TGTGCCATCAGTGAGATGGGACTAGCGGGAAGCCTTTTT. Residues: CAISEMGLAGSLF.

Only a few counts were recorded for this clone. This CDR3 is CASSLEPGTAYQETQYF. CDR3 in DNA: TGCGCCAGCAGCTTGGAACCCGGGACAGCGTACCAAGAGACCCAGTACTTC. The V call is TRBV5-1, the J call TRBJ2-5; TRBD1 matches 7 bases. The CDR3 extends over 17 amino acids. Losses at the gene ends were 0 bases for V and 0 bases for J; bases not matched to a gene: 8. Germline lookup yields CDR1 SGHRS and CDR2 YFSETQ.

This chain uses TRBV5-1 with TRBJ2-6; unclear D gene. CDR1 is SGHRS, CDR2 YFSETQ, per germline. The CDR3 runs 15 residues. Trimming shortened V by 3 bases and J by 0 bases, and 7 bases separated the two germline ends. This chain's CDR3 is CASSSSGSGANVLTF. In DNA, the CDR3 is TGCGCCAGCAGCTCGTCCGGCTCTGGGGCCAACGTCCTGACTTTC. The entire variable domain, with the rest obtained from reference TRBV5-1 and TRBJ2-6, is as follows: KAGVTQTPRYLIKTRGQQVTLSCSPISGHRSVSWYQQTPGQGLQFLFEYFSETQRNKGNFPGRFSGRQFSNSRSEMNVSTLELGDSALYLCASSSSGSGANVLTFGAGSRLTVL.

This clone was counted a few times. The V call is TRBV5-4, the J call TRBJ2-2; a weak D match, TRBD1 (6 bases). This CDR3 region has 12 residues. V lost 5 bases to trimming and J lost 7 bases, with 9 bases between them. Germline loops: CDR1 SGHNT, CDR2 YYREEE (reference sequence). For the CDR3, the DNA is TGTGCCAGCAGGTCAGGGGTCGGGGAGCTGTTTTTT. Translation: CASRSGVGELFF.

CDR3 residues: CASSQDRTGRDGYTF. The CDR3 DNA sequence: TGTGCCAGCAGCCAAGACCGGACAGGGAGGGATGGCTACACCTTC. The chain uses TRBV14 and TRBJ1-2; TRBD1 matches 8 bases. CDR1 and CDR2 (germline): SGHDN, FVKESK. The CDR3 runs 15 residues. J was trimmed by 6 bases and V by 0 bases; bases with no gene match: 6.

This clone was observed a few times. The chain recombines TRBV4-3 with TRBJ2-7; TRBD2 aligns across 14 bases. V shed 0 bases, J shed 2 bases, and the junction held 6 bases outside the gene matches. CDR3 size: 18 residues. Germline-derived CDR1 and CDR2 are LGHNA and YSLEER. CDR3 amino acids: CASSQEGLAGAYAYEQYF. Written as DNA, the CDR3 is TGCGCCAGCAGCCAAGAGGGACTAGCGGGGGCCTACGCCTACGAGCAGTACTTC.

CDR3 protein: CASSEYRLQGADGYTF. The DNA for the CDR3 is TGTGCCAGCAGTGAATACCGGTTACAGGGGGCTGATGGCTACACCTTC. V and J are TRBV25-1 and TRBJ1-2; 9 nucleotides line up with TRBD1. The CDR3 covers 16 residues. Germline assignment: CDR1 MGHDK and CDR2 SYGVNS. The junction had 8 bases not matched to a gene; V was cut back by 0 bases and J by 6 bases.

This clone has only a few counts. This sequence joins TRBV28 and TRBJ1-4; D not certain. There are 14 residues in the CDR3. Looked up from germline, CDR1 is MDHEN and CDR2 is SYDVKM. Between the trimmed V and J ends, which lost 3 bases and 4 bases, there was a span of 9 bases. The CDR3 loop is CASSFSLGNEKLFF. CDR3 sequence (DNA): TGTGCCAGCAGTTTCTCACTCGGTAATGAAAAACTGTTTTTT. Using reference TRBV28 and TRBJ1-4 for the parts outside the CDR3, the full variable domain is DVKVTQSSRYLVKRTGEKVFLECVQDMDHENMFWYRQDPGLGLRLIYFSYDVKMKEKGDIPEGYSVSREKKERFSLILESASTNQTSMYLCASSFSLGNEKLFFGSGTQLSVL.

This clone was counted a few times. The chain has TRBV19 and TRBJ2-7; 8 nucleotides line up with TRBD1. CDR3 size: 15 residues. The V gene end was trimmed by 8 bases and the J gene end by 5 bases; junction bases not matched to a gene: 14. Germline V gene lookup returns CDR1 LNHDA and CDR2 SQIVND (reference sequence). The CDR3 region has the DNA TGTGCCAGTGGGAAGGACAGGGCCCGTGAAAACGAGCAGTACTTC. It yields the protein CASGKDRARENEQYF.

This clone was counted a few times. The chain has TRBV4-3 and TRBJ2-7, with 9 bases aligning to TRBD1. V lost 3 bases to trimming and J lost 6 bases; unmatched junction nucleotides: 3. There are 13 residues in the CDR3. The germline gives CDR1 LGHNA, CDR2 YSLEER. In nucleotides, the CDR3 is TGCGCCAGCAGCCACGGGACAGGGAGCGAGCAGTACTTC. It yields the protein CASSHGTGSEQYF.

This clone showed up just a few times. The gene calls are TRBV6-6 and TRBJ2-1, with 7 positions matching TRBD2. From germline, CDR1 is MNHNY and CDR2 SVGAGI (reference sequence). V was pared by 6 bases and J by 0 bases, with 5 bases of the junction left unmatched. This CDR3 spans 15 amino acids. CDR3 bases: TGTGCCAGCAGCGACCGCGGGGGCTCCTACAATGAGCAGTTCTTC. Translated: CASSDRGGSYNEQFF.

The sample holds a few counts of this clone. J is TRBJ2-5 and V is TRBV25-1, with D perhaps matching TRBD2 (6 bases). V was shortened by 5 bases and J by 4 bases, with 17 bases between the two germline ends. This CDR3 is 15 amino acids long. Germline assignment: CDR1 MGHDK and CDR2 SYGVNS. CDR3 DNA sequence: TGTGCCAGCAGTCCCACATCCGGGAGATTAGAGACCCAGTACTTC. Its protein is CASSPTSGRLETQYF.